This entry lists 18 T cell receptor beta chains sequenced from one sample in a study of cytomegalovirus exposure and HLA in healthy donors. The assay was immunoSEQ multiplex PCR, and TCRdb's table has in-frame clones only and misses some. The sample consists of roughly 60,000 clones, 90% to 96% of them appearing once. Sequenced input: PBMCs. The receptors here all came from a woman younger than 35 in good health and CMV-seronegative.

The rearrangement links TRBV30 to TRBJ2-6; TRBD2 matches 8 bases. Trimming took 5 bases from V and 4 from J; bases not matched to a gene: 7. The CDR3 length is 15 residues. Germline V gene data show CDR1 as GTSNPN and CDR2 as SVGIG (reference sequence). CDR3: CAWGTSLSGANVLTF. CDR3 sequence (DNA): TGTGCCTGGGGGACTAGTTTATCCGGGGCCAACGTCCTGACTTTC. The full variable domain, completed using reference TRBV30 and TRBJ2-6, is SQTIHQWPATLVQPVGSPLSLECTVEGTSNPNLYWYRQAAGRGLQLLFYSVGIGQISSEVPQNLSASRPQDRQFILSSKKLLLSDSGFYLCAWGTSLSGANVLTFGAGSRLTVL.

The chain combines TRBV4-1 with TRBJ2-7; D is perhaps TRBD1 (5 bases). This CDR3 comprises 15 residues. Trimming removed 1 base from V and 0 bases from J, with 10 bases in between. Per the germline V gene, CDR1 is MGHRA and CDR2 is YSYEKL. CDR3 region: CASSQGQGTSYEQYF. The DNA for the CDR3 is TGCGCCAGCAGCCAAGGGCAGGGAACCTCCTACGAGCAGTACTTC.

The chain uses TRBV7-6 and TRBJ1-1; perhaps TRBD1 as D (6 bases). V dropped 5 bases and J dropped 5 bases, with 18 bases sitting between them. The germline CDR1 and CDR2 sequences are SGHVS and FNYEAQ. The CDR3 contains 15 residues. The CDR3 DNA reads TGTGCCAGCAGCCCAGGGGCAGGAAGGGGGACTGAAGCTTTCTTT. Translated: CASSPGAGRGTEAFF.

The V call is TRBV7-9, the J call TRBJ1-1, with a possible D match to TRBD1 (6 bases). V dropped 7 bases and J dropped 4 bases, with 28 bases sitting between them. CDR1 and CDR2 (germline): SEHNR, FQNEAQ (reference sequence). This CDR3 contains 18 residues. The CDR3 DNA reads as TGTGCCAGCACCGCGCTCGGATCAGGGGCGGGGGGGGGCACTGAAGCTTTCTTT. Residues: CASTALGSGAGGGTEAFF.

In its sample, this clone was seen once. The chain is built from TRBV6-6 and TRBJ1-3; D gene ambiguous. This CDR3 has 14 amino acids. V lost 6 bases and J 1 base, leaving 10 bases between the germline ends. The V gene's germline CDR1 is MNHNY and CDR2 SVGAGI (reference sequence). The CDR3 protein is CASRSRESGNTIYF. The CDR3 DNA follows: TGTGCCAGCAGATCTAGGGAGTCTGGAAACACCATATATTTT.

This chain links TRBV5-4 with TRBJ2-7, with TRBD1 as a possible D gene (5 bases). The germline CDR1 and CDR2 sequences are SGHNT and YYREEE (reference sequence). CDR3 length: 14 amino acids. V was cut by 0 bases and J by 3 bases, with 10 bases left in between. The CDR3 DNA reads as TGTGCCAGCAGCTTGGATGGGGCTAGCTACGAGCAGTACTTC. It yields the protein CASSLDGASYEQYF.

The J gene is TRBJ2-3, the V gene TRBV6-4; 8 nucleotides align to TRBD2. After removal of 5 bases from V and 6 bases from J, the junction contained 10 bases not matched to a gene. The germline V gene encodes CDR1 MRHNA and CDR2 SNTAGT. The CDR3 spans 15 residues. The CDR3 DNA is TGTGCCAGCAGTATGCAAGCGGGGGCCGGGGATACGCAGTATTTT. It encodes CASSMQAGAGDTQYF.

The J gene is TRBJ2-1, the V gene TRBV7-2; 9 nucleotides match TRBD2. Unmatched junction bases numbered 6, after V lost 0 bases and J lost 0 bases. Germline V gives CDR1 SGHTA, CDR2 FQGNSA. The CDR3 is 18 amino acids. The CDR3 reads CASSLASLAGSSYNEQFF. The CDR3 DNA reads as TGTGCCAGCAGCTTAGCCAGCCTAGCGGGGAGCTCCTACAATGAGCAGTTCTTC.

This clone came up once. The chain joins TRBV4-1 to TRBJ2-1, with TRBD2 identical over 12 bases. The CDR3 spans 15 residues. Looked up from germline, CDR1 is MGHRA and CDR2 is YSYEKL. V lost 1 base, J lost 9 bases, and 4 bases stayed unmatched. This chain's CDR3 is CASSQGLAGVGEQFF. CDR3 bases: TGCGCCAGCAGCCAAGGACTAGCGGGAGTGGGTGAGCAGTTCTTC.

The chain couples TRBV11-3 to TRBJ2-1; TRBD2 agrees at 7 bases. V was pared by 5 bases and J by 5 bases, with 15 bases of the junction left unmatched. The CDR3 sequence is 17 residues long. Germline CDR1 is SGHNT and CDR2 is YENEEA. CDR3 region: CASSPGRLGRVHNEQFF. Written as DNA, the CDR3 is TGTGCCAGCAGCCCGGGGCGGCTTGGGAGGGTCCACAATGAGCAGTTCTTC.

The chain couples TRBV9 to TRBJ2-7, with 7 positions matching TRBD2. The ends lost 3 bases at V and 2 bases at J; junction bases unmatched: 5. The CDR3 has 14 residues. The V gene's germline CDR1 is SGDLS and CDR2 YYNGEE. The CDR3 bases are TGTGCCAGCAGCGGGTCGGGAGGCACCTACGAGCAGTACTTC. This gives the protein CASSGSGGTYEQYF.

Points on this clone: This specimen includes other DNA sequences encoding the same CDR3. V usage is TRBV18 and J usage is TRBJ2-5; TRBD2 agrees at 12 bases. Germline V gene lookup returns CDR1 KGHSH and CDR2 LQKENI. CDR3 size: 15 residues. V shed 3 bases, J shed 2 bases, and the junction held 1 base outside the gene matches. The CDR3 spells CASSPLAGGQETQYF. The CDR3, as DNA: TGTGCCAGCTCACCCCTAGCGGGGGGGCAAGAGACCCAGTACTTC.

J is TRBJ2-7 and V is TRBV6-1, with D hard to call. Germline V gene sequence: CDR1 MNHNS, CDR2 SASEGT. This CDR3 has 14 residues. The germline V and J ends were trimmed by 6 bases and 0 bases, with 12 bases remaining between them. The CDR3 protein is CASSSDWSSYEQYF. CDR3 DNA sequence: TGTGCCAGCAGCAGCGACTGGAGCTCCTACGAGCAGTACTTC.

This sequence joins TRBV28 and TRBJ1-1, with D possibly TRBD1 on 5 matching bases. Germline CDR1 MDHEN, CDR2 SYDVKM. The CDR3 runs 16 residues. V lost 6 bases to trimming and J lost 1 base, with 18 bases between them. The CDR3 reads CASSPRGRQPNTEAFF. CDR3 in DNA: TGTGCCAGCAGCCCAAGGGGCCGACAACCGAACACTGAAGCTTTCTTT.

The gene calls are TRBV9 and TRBJ2-7, with TRBD2 as a possible D gene (5 bases). Per the germline V gene, CDR1 is SGDLS and CDR2 is YYNGEE. The CDR3 consists of 14 residues. Trimming removed 0 bases at V and 3 bases at J, with 10 bases between. CDR3 bases: TGTGCCAGCAGCGTAGGGGGAGCCTACTACGAGCAGTACTTC. Its protein product is CASSVGGAYYEQYF.

This sequence joins TRBV7-9 and TRBJ2-7, with D unresolved. The CDR3 is 16 residues long. V was trimmed by 4 bases and J by 4 bases, leaving 20 bases between them. The germline V gene encodes CDR1 SEHNR and CDR2 FQNEAQ (reference sequence). CDR3 DNA sequence: TGTGCCAGCAGCTCCTTATGGTCCCGAGCCGGGTACGAGCAGTACTTC. Its translation: CASSSLWSRAGYEQYF.

V gene TRBV28 combines with J gene TRBJ1-2, with D possibly TRBD1 on 5 matching bases. This CDR3 contains 14 residues. V gave up 5 bases and J gave up 4 bases, with 14 bases separating them. CDR1 is MDHEN, CDR2 SYDVKM, per germline. CDR3 sequence: CASSTLGGGYGYTF. The CDR3 DNA is TGTGCCAGCAGTACCCTTGGGGGGGGCTATGGCTACACCTTC.

This clone was recorded once. The V gene is TRBV4-3, the J gene TRBJ2-2; 11 bases are shared with TRBD2. Looked up from germline, CDR1 is LGHNA and CDR2 is YSLEER. After removal of 4 bases from V and 13 bases from J, the junction contained 11 bases not matched to a gene. This CDR3 spans 15 amino acids. The CDR3, as DNA: TGCGCCAGCAGCCTAATGACTAGCGGGGACACGGGGCTGTTTTTT. It is translated as CASSLMTSGDTGLFF.